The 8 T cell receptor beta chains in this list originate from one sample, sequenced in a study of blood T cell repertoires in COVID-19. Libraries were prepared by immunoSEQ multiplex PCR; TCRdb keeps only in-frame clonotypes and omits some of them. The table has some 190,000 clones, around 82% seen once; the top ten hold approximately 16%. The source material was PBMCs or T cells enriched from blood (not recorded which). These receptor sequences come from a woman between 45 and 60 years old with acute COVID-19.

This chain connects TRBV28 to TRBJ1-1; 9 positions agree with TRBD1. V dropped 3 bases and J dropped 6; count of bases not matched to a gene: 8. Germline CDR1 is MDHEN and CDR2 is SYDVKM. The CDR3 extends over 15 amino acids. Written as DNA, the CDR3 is TGTGCCAGCAGTTTTATGACAGGGGGGATACCTGAAGCTTTCTTT. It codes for CASSFMTGGIPEAFF.

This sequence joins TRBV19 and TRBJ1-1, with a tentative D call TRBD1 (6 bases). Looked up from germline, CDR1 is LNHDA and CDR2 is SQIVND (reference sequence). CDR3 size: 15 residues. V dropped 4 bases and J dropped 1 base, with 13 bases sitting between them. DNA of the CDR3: TGTGCCAGTAGTACCCGACAGGTCCCGAACACTGAAGCTTTCTTT. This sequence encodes CASSTRQVPNTEAFF. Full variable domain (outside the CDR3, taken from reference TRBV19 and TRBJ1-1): DGGITQSPKYLFRKEGQNVTLSCEQNLNHDAMYWYRQDPGQGLRLIYYSQIVNDFQKGDIAEGYSVSREKKESFPLTVTSAQKNPTAFYLCASSTRQVPNTEAFFGQGTRLTVV.

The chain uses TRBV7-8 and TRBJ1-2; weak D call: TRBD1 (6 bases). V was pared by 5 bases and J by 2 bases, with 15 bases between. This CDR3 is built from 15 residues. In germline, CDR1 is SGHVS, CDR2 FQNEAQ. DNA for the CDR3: TGTGCCAGCAGCCAGAGAGGGACACCCAACTATGGCTACACCTTC. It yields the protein CASSQRGTPNYGYTF. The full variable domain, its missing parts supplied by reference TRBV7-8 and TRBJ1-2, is GAGVSQSPRYKVAKRGQDVALRCDPISGHVSLFWYQQALGQGPEFLTYFQNEAQLDKSGLPSDRFFAERPEGSVSTLKIQRTQQEDSAVYLCASSQRGTPNYGYTFGSGTRLTVV.

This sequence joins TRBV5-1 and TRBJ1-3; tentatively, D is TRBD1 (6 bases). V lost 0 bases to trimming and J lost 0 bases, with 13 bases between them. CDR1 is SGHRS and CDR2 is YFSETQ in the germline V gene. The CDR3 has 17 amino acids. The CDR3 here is CASSLVGLGASGNTIYF. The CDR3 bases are TGCGCCAGCAGCTTGGTGGGTCTGGGGGCCTCTGGAAACACCATATATTTT.

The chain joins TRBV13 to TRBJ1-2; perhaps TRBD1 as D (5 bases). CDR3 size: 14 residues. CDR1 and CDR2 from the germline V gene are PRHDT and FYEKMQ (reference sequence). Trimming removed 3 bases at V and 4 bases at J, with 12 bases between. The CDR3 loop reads CASSLELQGYGYTF. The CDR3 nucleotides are TGTGCCAGCAGCTTGGAGTTGCAGGGCTATGGCTACACCTTC.

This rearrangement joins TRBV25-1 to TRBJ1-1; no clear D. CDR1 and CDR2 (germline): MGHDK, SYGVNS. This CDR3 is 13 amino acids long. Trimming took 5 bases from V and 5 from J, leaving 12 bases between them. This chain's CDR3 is CASSYGSETEAFF. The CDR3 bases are TGTGCCAGCAGTTACGGGAGTGAAACTGAAGCTTTCTTT.

The CDR3 sequence is CASSPRDSRNQPQHF. CDR3 nucleotide sequence: TGTGCCAGCAGTCCACGGGACAGCCGAAATCAGCCCCAGCATTTT. The chain recombines TRBV27 with TRBJ1-5, with 7 bases identical to TRBD1. The CDR3 runs 15 residues. Trimming at V came to 5 bases and at J to 4 bases, leaving 8 bases not matched to a gene. The V gene's germline CDR1 is MNHEY and CDR2 SMNVEV (reference sequence).

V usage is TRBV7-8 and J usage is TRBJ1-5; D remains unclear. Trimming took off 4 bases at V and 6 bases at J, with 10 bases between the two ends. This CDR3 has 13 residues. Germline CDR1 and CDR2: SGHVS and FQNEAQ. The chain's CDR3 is CASSSIISQPQHF. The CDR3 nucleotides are TGTGCCAGCAGCTCAATCATCAGTCAGCCCCAGCATTTT.